The rows below give T cell receptor beta chains drawn from one sample of a study of T-cell reconstitution after alpha-beta-depleted transplantation in children. TCRdb itself ran the PCR reads through MiXCR, one entry per CDR3 protein. The sample shows under 250,000 distinct CDR3 sequences, roughly a quarter of them seen only once. Sequences were derived from PBMCs, mostly from graft donor cells, sampled 360 days after TCRalphabeta/CD19-depleted stem cell transplant. The receptor set was obtained from a female patient aged 2 to 10 who had a stem cell transplant for congenital amegakaryocytic thrombocytopenia, so the T cells may come from the graft donor. The conserved cysteine and the conserved F or W are not part of the CDR3 here. The D gene is left open where the match is weak.

TRBD1	TRBV2	TRBJ1-6	ASSEGQGWYNSPLH
NA	TRBV20-1	TRBJ1-5	SARDVGNQPQH
NA	TRBV30	TRBJ2-7	AWSARPDEQY
NA	TRBV4-2	TRBJ2-7	ASSQPPYEQY
NA	TRBV11-2	TRBJ2-7	ASSPFFRGEQY
NA	TRBV5-1	TRBJ2-4	ASSLGDNYDIQY
NA	TRBV5-6	TRBJ1-1	ASSDALRGNTEAF
NA	TRBV5-1	TRBJ2-2	ASSSLASAWTGELF
NA	TRBV9	TRBJ1-2	ASSVGGGYGYT
NA	TRBV15	TRBJ1-1	ATSRGGGATEAF
TRBD1	TRBV12-3/TRBV12-4	TRBJ2-2	ASQKQGALGELF
TRBD1	TRBV5-4	TRBJ1-1	ASSTGQWSTEAF
TRBD1	TRBV3-1	TRBJ1-3	ASSQAWTGANTIY
NA	TRBV15	TRBJ1-2	ATSREYSLHYGYT
NA	TRBV28	TRBJ2-1	ASSVGGFYNEQF
NA	TRBV4-2	TRBJ2-2	ASSQVPAGSSTGELF
NA	TRBV12-3/TRBV12-4	TRBJ2-1	ASRAGTPPRQF
NA	TRBV29-1	TRBJ2-3	SVRQTSTDTQY
TRBD1	TRBV27	TRBJ1-5	ASSPIGTVNQPQH
TRBD2	TRBV11-2	TRBJ2-1	ASSLDPRRGINEQF
TRBD2	TRBV12-3/TRBV12-4	TRBJ2-3	ASSLLGSGTPTDTQY
NA	TRBV12-3/TRBV12-4	TRBJ2-3	ASSPTVGSGETDTQY
NA	TRBV5-1	TRBJ2-1	ASSLELARLAGEQF
TRBD2	TRBV30	TRBJ2-3	AWRVAGGTDTQY
NA	TRBV5-5	TRBJ2-1	ASSLTPSSYNEQF
TRBD1	TRBV12-3/TRBV12-4	TRBJ2-7	ASSYGQGEQY
TRBD1	TRBV6-5	TRBJ2-3	ASSYGLTGGGTDTQY
NA	TRBV19	TRBJ2-5	ASSPTTVQETQY
NA	TRBV12-3/TRBV12-4	TRBJ2-7	ASSFQGLGHEQY
TRBD2	TRBV12-3/TRBV12-4	TRBJ2-3	ASSPRLAGYTDTQY
NA	TRBV4-1	TRBJ2-5	ASSRAAQETQY
NA	TRBV29-1	TRBJ2-2	SVASGHNTGELF
TRBD2	TRBV4-1	TRBJ2-1	ASSQGTSGTQQF
TRBD1	TRBV3-1	TRBJ1-3	ASSQDRGTIY
TRBD2	TRBV4-3	TRBJ2-2	ASSRSGGSGELF
TRBD1	TRBV5-1	TRBJ2-7	ASSLAPTGDGYEQY
NA	TRBV30	TRBJ1-2	AWDSNYGYT
NA	TRBV5-6	TRBJ1-3	ASSFRPSGNTIY
TRBD1	TRBV6-2/TRBV6-3	TRBJ2-5	ASSYWGTEQETQY
TRBD2	TRBV11-2	TRBJ2-3	ASSLSGLAGGVGTDTQY
NA	TRBV6-1	TRBJ2-7	ASQRGASYEQY
NA	TRBV3-1	TRBJ1-1	ASTRSGTKNTEAF
NA	TRBV15	TRBJ2-7	ATSRDRGRTGYEQY
NA	TRBV6-1	TRBJ2-3	ASSLLLLTHTQY
NA	TRBV29-1	TRBJ2-7	SVEDPSGQY
NA	TRBV11-3	TRBJ2-1	ASSVRGVNEQF
NA	TRBV12-3/TRBV12-4	TRBJ2-2	ASSFLSVGELF
TRBD1	TRBV6-5	TRBJ2-1	ASSYGTDNEQF
TRBD1	TRBV4-1	TRBJ2-1	ASSQGTGGNEQF
NA	TRBV20-1	TRBJ1-4	SVRGEKLF
TRBD2	TRBV29-1	TRBJ2-3	SVGLGGGQSTDTQY
TRBD2	TRBV12-3/TRBV12-4	TRBJ2-1	ASRNSGGAHNEQF
NA	TRBV12-3/TRBV12-4	TRBJ1-6	ASSLRGGEPLH
TRBD1	TRBV19	TRBJ2-1	ASSSSRGSYNEQF
NA	TRBV20-1	TRBJ1-1	SARGEWVARNTEAF
NA	TRBV30	TRBJ2-7	AWSDGGKGYEQY